Listed here are 3 T cell receptor beta chains from one sample, sequenced in a study of cytomegalovirus exposure and HLA in healthy donors (dated by TCRdb to 2016 to 2017). Library creation used the immunoSEQ multiplex PCR assay. TCRdb provides this immuneACCESS table in a form limited to in-frame rearrangements. Some clones are lacking; in checked studies, under half of them reflect an unresolved V gene, and why the rest are absent is not known. Recorded for this sample are about 58,000 clones; more than 90% of them occurred a single time. The top ten hold roughly 1% of the sample. The sequencing sample was made of PBMCs. The receptors were sampled from a young man in good health and CMV-seronegative.

The rearrangement uses TRBV7-9 and TRBJ2-5; 9 bases are a match to TRBD2. Germline-derived CDR1 and CDR2 are SEHNR and FQNEAQ (reference sequence). The CDR3 is 18 amino acids. Germline trimming cut 2 bases from V and 4 bases from J; bases unmatched to any gene: 14. CDR3 nucleotides: TGTGCCAGCAGCTTACCCCGTGAGAGTAGCGGGAGCTCAGAGACCCAGTACTTC. Translating it yields CASSLPRESSGSSETQYF.

J is TRBJ2-7 and V is TRBV7-2; 7 nucleotides align to TRBD1. Germline trimming cut 2 bases from V and 6 bases from J; bases unmatched to any gene: 1. Germline loops: CDR1 SGHTA, CDR2 FQGNSA. CDR3 length: 12 amino acids. Here the CDR3 reads CASSLTGAEQYF. The CDR3 DNA reads TGTGCCAGCAGCTTAACAGGGGCCGAGCAGTACTTC.

The chain links TRBV11-2 to TRBJ2-5; 8 bases line up with TRBD2. V lost 5 bases to trimming and J lost 7 bases; unmatched junction nucleotides: 18. This CDR3 spans 17 amino acids. Looked up from germline, CDR1 is SGHAT and CDR2 is FQNNGV. The CDR3 is CASSPTKTSVMDVTQYF. The DNA of the CDR3 is TGTGCCAGCAGCCCAACAAAGACTAGCGTGATGGATGTGACCCAGTACTTC.